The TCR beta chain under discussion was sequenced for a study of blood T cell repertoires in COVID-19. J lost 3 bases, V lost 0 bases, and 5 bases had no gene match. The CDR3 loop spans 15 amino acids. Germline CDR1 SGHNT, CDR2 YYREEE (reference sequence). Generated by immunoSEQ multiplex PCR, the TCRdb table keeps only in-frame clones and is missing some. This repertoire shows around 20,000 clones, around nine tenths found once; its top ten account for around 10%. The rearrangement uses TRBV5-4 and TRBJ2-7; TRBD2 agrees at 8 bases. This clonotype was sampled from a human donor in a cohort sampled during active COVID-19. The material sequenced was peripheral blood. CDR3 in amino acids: CASSLGTSLHYEQYF. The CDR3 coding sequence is TGTGCCAGCAGCTTGGGGACTAGCTTACACTACGAGCAGTACTTC.